The 17 T cell receptor beta chains in this list originate from one sample, sequenced in a study of T cell clonality in common variable immunodeficiency. Only in-frame clones appear in the TCRdb table, and some are missing; sequencing was by immunoSEQ multiplex PCR. Observed in the sample are 30,000 to 40,000 clones, none of them singletons. Source material: peripheral blood mononuclear cells. The receptors here all came from a person aged 18 to 75 in good health.

This clone was observed at least ten times. The CDR3 end lies 3 residues beyond the end of the read and is filled in from the germline J gene. The V call is TRBV18, the J call TRBJ2-1, with D possibly being TRBD1 (5 bases). Germline CDR1 is KGHSH and CDR2 is LQKENI. Trimming shortened V by 3 bases and J by 8 bases, and 20 bases separated the two germline ends. The CDR3 contains 16 residues. Partial CDR3 DNA: TGTGCCAGCTCACCTCAGGGTTCAACCAGAATTTATGAG. Translated, it gives CASSPQGSTRIYE. The whole CDR3 is CASSPQGSTRIYEQFF.

This clone was seen many times. The read finishes 3 residues shy of the CDR3 end, and the germline J gene is used to complete it. The V gene is TRBV6-2 or TRBV6-3, the J gene TRBJ2-2; D gene unclear. CDR3 length: 16 amino acids. Trimming left V 6 bases short and J 1 base short, with 15 bases between. Germline assignment: CDR1 MNHEY and CDR2 SVGEGT. CDR3 protein: CASRSRRVRNTGELFF. The covered CDR3 bases are TGTGCCAGCAGATCCCGTAGGGTCAGGAACACCGGGGAG.

The sample holds many counts of this clone. Read data end 3 residues before the CDR3 end; the end is taken from the germline J gene. The chain couples TRBV4-1 to TRBJ1-5; D call uncertain. Germline V gene lookup returns CDR1 MGHRA and CDR2 YSYEKL. V was trimmed by 3 bases and J by 2 bases, leaving 14 bases between them. The CDR3 is 16 amino acids. The sequenced part of the CDR3 DNA is TGCGCCAGCAGCCACACCCTGGCCGGGGGCAATCAGCCC. It encodes CASSHTLAGGNQP. In full, the CDR3 reads CASSHTLAGGNQPQHF.

This clone was picked up many times. At one end, the junction sequence differs from germline, possibly due to a read error. The read comes to an end 3 residues before the CDR3 does, leaving the germline J gene to fill in the end. This chain uses TRBV4-2 with TRBJ2-1; possibly TRBD1 for D (6 bases). The length of the CDR3 is 15 residues. Germline CDR1 and CDR2: LGHNA and YNFKEQ. CDR3 sequence reads: CASTQDRTSYNEQFF. The CDR3 bases that were read are TGCGCCAGCACCCAGGACAGAACTTCTTACAATGAG.

This clone was seen ten or more times. The read is 3 residues too short to cover the CDR3 end, so that end is filled in from the germline J gene. The chain joins TRBV4-1 to TRBJ1-1; possibly TRBD1 for D (5 bases). The CDR3 length is 17 residues. Trimming shortened V by 1 base and J by 5 bases, and 20 bases separated the two germline ends. Germline CDR1 is MGHRA and CDR2 is YSYEKL. The sequenced part of the CDR3 DNA is TGCGCCAGCAGCCAAGGTCATTTAGGCAGGGCGGGGACTGAA. This encodes CASSQGHLGRAGTE. Given in full, the CDR3 is CASSQGHLGRAGTEAFF.

This clone was seen many times. Sequencing ends 3 residues short of the CDR3 end; the germline J gene provides the rest. The chain carries TRBV10-3 and TRBJ1-2, with unresolved D. Deletions cut 3 bases from V and 1 base from J, with 15 bases between. From germline, CDR1 is ENHRY and CDR2 SYGVKD. This CDR3 region has 16 residues. The CDR3 reads CAISDSGQEINYGYTF. Partial CDR3 DNA: TGTGCCATCAGTGACTCCGGCCAGGAGATTAACTATGGC.

This clone was observed many times. The read comes to an end 3 residues before the CDR3 does, leaving the germline J gene to fill in the end. The chain combines TRBV4-1 with TRBJ2-2, with 7 bases identical to TRBD1. The CDR3 loop spans 17 amino acids. Unmatched junction bases numbered 8, after V lost 0 bases and J lost 4 bases. Germline CDR1 MGHRA, CDR2 YSYEKL. The CDR3 reads CASSQDEGAPSTGELFF. The CDR3 bases that were read are TGCGCCAGCAGCCAAGATGAGGGGGCCCCCAGCACCGGGGAG.

The table lists this clone with many counts. The CDR3 bases that were read are TGTGCCAGCAGTACAGGTCGGGGGGGCCACGAG. Its protein product is CASSTGRGGHE. The CDR3 as a whole reads CASSTGRGGHEQYF. The rearrangement joins TRBV6-2 or TRBV6-3 to TRBJ2-7; 8 bases are a match to TRBD2. Coverage ceases 3 residues before the CDR3 finishes, and the germline J gene fills in the end. The trim removed 5 bases at V and 5 bases at J, leaving 8 bases unmatched. From germline, CDR1 is MNHEY and CDR2 SVGEGT. This CDR3 is built from 14 residues.

This clone was found many times. The missing CDR3 end, 3 residues past where the read stops, is filled in from the germline J gene. The chain joins TRBV18 to TRBJ2-5, with 8 bases lining up with TRBD2. The trim removed 2 bases at V and 7 bases at J, leaving 12 bases unmatched. The CDR3 is 16 residues long. Germline-derived CDR1 and CDR2 are KGHSH and LQKENI. The sequenced CDR3 bases are TGTGCCAGCTCACCAAAGAGCGGGAGCCGGGCAGGGACC. Residues: CASSPKSGSRAGT. The whole CDR3 reads CASSPKSGSRAGTQYF. The whole variable domain, filled in from reference TRBV18 and TRBJ2-5, reads NAGVMQNPRHLVRRRGQEARLRCSPMKGHSHVYWYRQLPEEGLKFMVYLQKENIIDESGMPKERFSAEFPKEGPSILRIQQVVRGDSAAYFCASSPKSGSRAGTQYFGPGTRLLVL.

This clone was recorded many times. The read terminates 3 residues before the CDR3 end, so the remaining end is supplied by the germline J gene. The rearrangement links TRBV20-1 to TRBJ2-1, with 12 nucleotides matching TRBD2. Germline V lookup: CDR1 DFQATT, CDR2 SNEGSKA (reference sequence). J gave up 8 bases and V 1 base, and 9 bases lay outside the gene matches. The CDR3 sequence is 16 residues long. This chain's CDR3 is CSARGSLAGGRDEQFF. Partial CDR3 DNA: TGCAGTGCTAGAGGGTCGCTAGCGGGGGGGCGGGATGAG.

The sample holds many counts of this clone. The read falls 3 residues short of the CDR3 end, and the missing part is taken from the germline J gene. This chain uses TRBV10-3 with TRBJ2-7, with 12 positions matching TRBD2. After removal of 0 bases from V and 3 bases from J, the junction contained 0 bases not matched to a gene. This CDR3 has 15 amino acids. CDR1 and CDR2 (germline): ENHRY, SYGVKD. The CDR3 spells CAISESTSGSYEQYF. CDR3 DNA (partial): TGTGCCATCAGTGAGTCGACTAGCGGGAGCTACGAG.

This clone was detected ten times or more. The read comes to an end 3 residues before the CDR3 does, leaving the germline J gene to fill in the end. The rearrangement links TRBV30 to TRBJ1-6; D possibly corresponds to TRBD1 (6 bases). Germline V CDR1 and CDR2: GTSNPN, SVGIG (reference sequence). The CDR3 is 15 amino acids. The V end lost 5 bases, the J end lost 5 bases, and 16 bases lay between the germline ends. CDR3 DNA (partial): TGTGCCTGGGCACCTGGAGGGACAAATAATTCACCC. Translating gives CAWAPGGTNNSP. The CDR3 in full is CAWAPGGTNNSPLHF.

This clone was seen more than once but under ten times. The CDR3 end lies 3 residues beyond the end of the read and is filled in from the germline J gene. This sequence joins TRBV2 and TRBJ1-5; D might be TRBD1 (6 bases). Germline CDR1 SNHLY, CDR2 FYNNEI. V lost 6 bases and J 4 bases, leaving 13 bases between the germline ends. This CDR3 is 14 amino acids long. The CDR3 region is CASRGNTGNQPQHF. The CDR3 DNA, read in part, is TGTGCCAGCAGGGGGAACACAGGGAATCAGCCC.

This clone was counted many times. The CDR3 end falls 3 residues outside the read, so it is completed with the germline J gene. The rearrangement links TRBV7-2 to TRBJ2-1; 7 nucleotides line up with TRBD2. The junction had 6 bases not matched to a gene; V was cut back by 5 bases and J by 5 bases. Germline V lookup: CDR1 SGHTA, CDR2 FQGNSA. The CDR3 is 14 amino acids. The DNA read from the CDR3 is TGTGCCAGCAGCACTCGGGGGGTCCACAATGAG. Translation gives CASSTRGVHNE. The full CDR3 is CASSTRGVHNEQFF.

This clone was counted many times. The DNA ends 3 residues before the CDR3 does, and the rest of the CDR3 is filled in from the germline J gene. V gene TRBV19 combines with J gene TRBJ1-3; TRBD1 aligns across 7 bases. With 3 bases clipped from V and 0 bases from J, the junction kept 8 bases outside the gene matches. The CDR3 has 17 amino acids. Germline loops: CDR1 LNHDA, CDR2 SQIVND (reference sequence). CDR3 bases read: TGTGCCAGTAGTATTGTGGGACAGAAATTCTCTGGAAACACC. Translation gives CASSIVGQKFSGNT. The entire CDR3 reads CASSIVGQKFSGNTIYF.

This clone was counted at least ten times. The read stops 3 residues short of the end of the CDR3; the missing end is completed from the germline J gene. This chain joins TRBV6-2 or TRBV6-3 and TRBJ1-3; D is uncertain. Germline V gives CDR1 MNHEY, CDR2 SVGEGT. The CDR3 is 13 amino acids. The sequenced part of the CDR3 DNA is TGTGCTACCCAGATTCAACCTGGAAACACC. Its protein product is CATQIQPGNT. The CDR3 in full is CATQIQPGNTIYF.

In its sample, this clone was seen a few times. With a much larger clone just one base away, this may be a read error. The read ends 3 residues before the CDR3 terminus; that terminus is restored from the germline J gene. The gene calls are TRBV11-3 and TRBJ2-1; 9 bases are shared with TRBD2. CDR1 and CDR2 (germline): SGHNT, YENEEA. The CDR3 sequence is 14 residues long. V was pared by 5 bases and J by 5 bases, with 4 bases of the junction left unmatched. CDR3 loop: CASSPQRGDNEQFF. The sequenced CDR3 bases are TGTGCCAGCAGCCCCCAGCGGGGGGACAATGAG.